This passage covers 32 T cell receptor beta chains from one sample sequenced in a study of blood T cell repertoires in COVID-19. TCRdb's table, derived via immunoSEQ multiplex PCR, lists solely in-frame clones and lacks some. The sample has 200,000 to 300,000 clones, more than 75% seen once. Sample: peripheral blood. The receptors shown here come from a woman aged 40 to 50 who had recovered from COVID-19.

This chain uses TRBV27 with TRBJ2-1; 9 nucleotides line up with TRBD2. J was trimmed by 5 bases and V by 3 bases; bases with no gene match: 2. CDR1 is MNHEY and CDR2 is SMNVEV in the germline V gene (reference sequence). The CDR3 loop spans 14 amino acids. CDR3 sequence (DNA): TGTGCCAGCAGTTTCAGCGGGGGGAACAATGAGCAGTTCTTC. Translating gives CASSFSGGNNEQFF.

This chain joins TRBV15 and TRBJ2-3, with a tentative D call TRBD1 (6 bases). Germline V gene lookup returns CDR1 LNHNV and CDR2 YYDKDF (reference sequence). This CDR3 is built from 16 residues. V lost 1 base, J lost 0 bases, and 11 bases lay in between. In nucleotides, the CDR3 is TGTGCCACCAGCAGAGGACAGGAGTCGAGCACAGATACGCAGTATTTT. This translates into CATSRGQESSTDTQYF.

The CDR3 region has the DNA TGTGCCAGCAGCTTAGTTTCAACTAGCACTGAAGCTTTCTTT. Translating gives CASSLVSTSTEAFF. J is TRBJ1-1 and V is TRBV7-2; D unresolved. The germline V gene encodes CDR1 SGHTA and CDR2 FQGNSA. Trimming removed 1 base at V and 4 bases at J, with 10 bases between. The CDR3 spans 14 residues.

This clone was seen only once. This chain connects TRBV9 to TRBJ2-3; no definite D call. Germline V CDR1 and CDR2: SGDLS, YYNGEE. The CDR3 consists of 13 residues. V was clipped by 0 bases and J by 8 bases, with 10 bases between them. The CDR3 region has the DNA TGTGCCAGCAGCGTAGTGGTCCAGGCTACGCAGTATTTT. Amino acids: CASSVVVQATQYF.

The genes are TRBV5-1 and TRBJ1-1, with 7 bases identical to TRBD1. V was pared by 4 bases and J by 11 bases, with 14 bases of the junction left unmatched. The CDR3 consists of 14 residues. Per germline, CDR1 SGHRS and CDR2 YFSETQ. Here the CDR3 DNA reads TGCGCCAGCAGCCGTTCCACAGGGGTCGAATTGGCTTTCTTT. It encodes CASSRSTGVELAFF.

This clone was counted a few times. The rearrangement links TRBV7-6 to TRBJ1-1, with TRBD1 matching 7 bases. Germline values: CDR1 SGHVS, CDR2 FNYEAQ. V lost 3 bases, J lost 4 bases, and 5 bases stayed unmatched. This CDR3 comprises 14 residues. The CDR3 region is CASSLRGPATEAFF. As DNA, the CDR3 is TGTGCCAGCAGCTTGAGGGGGCCCGCCACTGAAGCTTTCTTT.

J is TRBJ2-5 and V is TRBV11-2, with 8 bases fitting TRBD2. Germline values: CDR1 SGHAT, CDR2 FQNNGV. V lost 5 bases, J lost 2 bases, and 10 bases stayed unmatched. The length of the CDR3 is 16 residues. CDR3 in DNA: TGTGCCAGCAGCCCAAGACCAGCGGGGGTACAAGAGACCCAGTACTTC. Encoded protein: CASSPRPAGVQETQYF.

The J gene is TRBJ2-1, the V gene TRBV19; TRBD1 agrees at 8 bases. Looked up from germline, CDR1 is LNHDA and CDR2 is SQIVND (reference sequence). The CDR3 covers 15 residues. The junction had 5 bases not matched to a gene; V was cut back by 1 base and J by 6 bases. The DNA of the CDR3 is TGTGCCAGTAGTATAGCACAGGGGGGACTCAATGAGCAGTTCTTC. It yields the protein CASSIAQGGLNEQFF.

The chain carries TRBV30 and TRBJ2-2; TRBD2 might be the D (6 bases). Trimming cost V 0 bases and J 6 bases, with 17 bases left between them. The CDR3 consists of 16 residues. Germline assignment: CDR1 GTSNPN and CDR2 SVGIG (reference sequence). CDR3 amino acids: CAWSVSWLRDSGELFF. CDR3 coding DNA: TGTGCCTGGAGTGTATCTTGGCTGCGGGATTCCGGGGAGCTGTTTTTT.

This chain connects TRBV15 to TRBJ2-2; TRBD2 matches 9 bases. Per germline, CDR1 LNHNV and CDR2 YYDKDF (reference sequence). After removal of 5 bases from V and 5 bases from J, the junction contained 9 bases not matched to a gene. The CDR3 is 16 amino acids. The chain's CDR3 is CATSWGGGARTGELFF. CDR3 bases: TGTGCCACCAGCTGGGGCGGGGGGGCGCGGACCGGGGAGCTGTTTTTT.

The rearrangement joins TRBV4-3 to TRBJ2-1; perhaps TRBD2 as D (6 bases). Germline loops: CDR1 LGHNA, CDR2 YSLEER. The CDR3 spans 15 residues. V lost 0 bases, J lost 4 bases, and 10 bases lay in between. The chain's CDR3 is CASSQDGGVYNEQFF. The CDR3 nucleotides are TGCGCCAGCAGCCAAGATGGAGGGGTTTACAATGAGCAGTTCTTC.

The chain is built from TRBV5-1 and TRBJ2-3; D remains ambiguous. Germline V CDR1 and CDR2: SGHRS, YFSETQ. CDR3 length equals 17 residues. Trimming pared 1 base from V and 3 bases from J, leaving 18 bases between. The CDR3 sequence is CASSLSISGWATDTQYF. Here the CDR3 DNA reads TGCGCCAGCAGCTTGTCTATAAGTGGGTGGGCAACAGATACGCAGTATTTT.

The genes are TRBV7-9 and TRBJ1-4; 8 bases match TRBD1. The length of the CDR3 is 14 residues. After removal of 4 bases from V and 7 bases from J, the junction contained 5 bases not matched to a gene. The germline CDR1 and CDR2 sequences are SEHNR and FQNEAQ (reference sequence). The DNA for the CDR3 is TGTGCCAGCAGCTCGGACAGGGAGGTTGAAAAACTGTTTTTT. Translated: CASSSDREVEKLFF. The full variable domain, with the rest looked up from reference TRBV7-9 and TRBJ1-4, is DTGVSQNPRHKITKRGQNVTFRCDPISEHNRLYWYRQTLGQGPEFLTYFQNEAQLEKSRLLSDRFSAERPKGSFSTLEIQRTEQGDSAMYLCASSSDREVEKLFFGSGTQLSVL.

V is TRBV2 and J is TRBJ1-2, with 7 bases fitting TRBD1. The CDR3 spans 12 residues. V shed 8 bases, J shed 4 bases, and the junction held 4 bases outside the gene matches. Germline lookup yields CDR1 SNHLY and CDR2 FYNNEI. The CDR3 nucleotides are TGTGCCAGCCGGGACAGAGCCTATGGCTACACCTTC. This encodes CASRDRAYGYTF.

This sequence joins TRBV3-1 (or the pseudogene TRBV3-2) and TRBJ1-2; D is unclear. Germline CDR1 is LGHDT and CDR2 is YNNKEL (reference sequence). V lost 4 bases, J lost 3 bases, and 18 bases lay in between. The CDR3 runs to 16 residues. DNA for the CDR3: TGTGCCAGCAGCCCATATCCGGAGGGAGACTACTATGGCTACACCTTC. As protein: CASSPYPEGDYYGYTF.

The rearrangement uses TRBV4-2 and TRBJ2-2; 7 nucleotides agree with TRBD1. The CDR3 has 16 residues. CDR1 LGHNA and CDR2 YNFKEQ come from the germline V gene. The J segment lost 3 bases and the V segment lost 4 bases, leaving 8 bases of the junction unmatched. CDR3 sequence: CASSPRQGRDTGELFF. The DNA of the CDR3 is TGTGCCAGCAGCCCGAGACAGGGCCGTGACACCGGGGAGCTGTTTTTT.

The chain has TRBV2 and TRBJ2-4; possible D gene TRBD2, 6 bases. Trimming left V 7 bases short and J 5 bases short, with 18 bases between. Germline assignment: CDR1 SNHLY and CDR2 FYNNEI. This CDR3 has 15 residues. CDR3 DNA sequence: TGTGCCAGCACTATGAGCGGCGGGGTTGAAAACATTCAGTACTTC. This gives the protein CASTMSGGVENIQYF. The whole variable domain, remainder taken from reference TRBV2 and TRBJ2-4, is EPEVTQTPSHQVTQMGQEVILRCVPISNHLYFYWYRQILGQKVEFLVSFYNNEISEKSEIFDDQFSVERPDGSNFTLKIRSTKLEDSAMYFCASTMSGGVENIQYFGAGTRLSVL.

This rearrangement joins TRBV5-6 to TRBJ1-2; no definite D call. Germline V CDR1 and CDR2: SGHDT, YYEEEE. Trimming stripped 1 base from V and 4 bases from J, with 8 bases between. The CDR3 totals 13 residues. The DNA for the CDR3 is TGTGCCAGCAGCTTGCCGCAGATCTATGGCTACACCTTC. It is translated as CASSLPQIYGYTF.

This chain links TRBV6-2 or TRBV6-3 with TRBJ1-2; no definite D call. The CDR3 runs to 13 residues. Germline V CDR1 and CDR2: MNHEY, SVGEGT. The germline V and J ends were trimmed by 3 bases and 4 bases, with 9 bases remaining between them. The CDR3 nucleotides are TGTGCCAGCAGTTATCTCGGTCGCTATGGCTACACCTTC. Residues: CASSYLGRYGYTF.

The J gene is TRBJ1-2, the V gene TRBV2; D not resolved. The CDR3 is 14 residues long. CDR1 is SNHLY and CDR2 is FYNNEI in the germline V gene. V was shortened by 2 bases and J by 0 bases, with 7 bases between the two germline ends. DNA of the CDR3: TGTGCCAGCAGTGAATGGGCCGCTAACTATGGCTACACCTTC. As protein: CASSEWAANYGYTF.

This clone was counted only a few times. The chain has TRBV10-3 and TRBJ2-7; possibly TRBD2 for D (5 bases). CDR3 length equals 13 residues. Germline CDR1 is ENHRY and CDR2 is SYGVKD. The germline V and J ends were trimmed by 4 bases and 4 bases, with 11 bases remaining between them. The CDR3 loop is CAISAGNFYEQYF. CDR3 nucleotide sequence: TGTGCCATCAGTGCCGGGAATTTTTACGAGCAGTACTTC.

The V gene is TRBV27, the J gene TRBJ2-3, with 12 positions matching TRBD1. V lost 6 bases and J lost 4; bases outside the gene matches: 5. The germline gives CDR1 MNHEY, CDR2 SMNVEV (reference sequence). There are 15 residues in the CDR3. In DNA, the CDR3 is TGTGCCAGCAGGGGACAGGGGGCGCGGGCAGATACGCAGTATTTT. Translation: CASRGQGARADTQYF.

V gene TRBV5-4 combines with J gene TRBJ1-1; 8 nucleotides match TRBD1. Germline CDR1 reads SGHNT; CDR2 reads YYREEE (reference sequence). The CDR3 runs 15 residues. V lost 4 bases and J lost 3; bases outside the gene matches: 8. As DNA, the CDR3 is TGTGCCAGCAGCCCCTGGACAGGGATAGACACTGAAGCTTTCTTT. It encodes CASSPWTGIDTEAFF.

The chain couples TRBV5-1 to TRBJ2-6; D unclear. This CDR3 is 14 amino acids long. Trimming removed 4 bases at V and 1 base at J, with 6 bases between. Germline V gene lookup returns CDR1 SGHRS and CDR2 YFSETQ. This CDR3 reads CASSVSSGANVLTF. CDR3 bases: TGCGCCAGCAGCGTATCGTCTGGGGCCAACGTCCTGACTTTC.

The chain carries TRBV5-1 and TRBJ2-3, with 8 bases fitting TRBD1. Losses at the gene ends were 0 bases for V and 10 bases for J; bases not matched to a gene: 4. The germline V gene encodes CDR1 SGHRS and CDR2 YFSETQ. The CDR3 totals 13 residues. CDR3 in amino acids: CASSLETGVAQYF. As DNA, the CDR3 is TGCGCCAGCAGCTTGGAGACAGGGGTAGCGCAGTATTTT. The whole variable domain, filled in from reference TRBV5-1 and TRBJ2-3, reads KAGVTQTPRYLIKTRGQQVTLSCSPISGHRSVSWYQQTPGQGLQFLFEYFSETQRNKGNFPGRFSGRQFSNSRSEMNVSTLELGDSALYLCASSLETGVAQYFGPGTRLTVL.

The CDR3 DNA follows: TGTGCCAGTAGTCAACGGAGGGACATTCAGTACTTC. This gives the protein CASSQRRDIQYF. The chain is built from TRBV19 and TRBJ2-4; weak D call: TRBD2 (6 bases). The CDR3 is 12 amino acids. Germline V gene lookup returns CDR1 LNHDA and CDR2 SQIVND (reference sequence). The V gene lost 5 bases and the J gene lost 8 bases, with 10 bases spanning the gap. Based on the CDR3 plus reference TRBV19 and TRBJ2-4, the full variable domain is DGGITQSPKYLFRKEGQNVTLSCEQNLNHDAMYWYRQDPGQGLRLIYYSQIVNDFQKGDIAEGYSVSREKKESFPLTVTSAQKNPTAFYLCASSQRRDIQYFGAGTRLSVL.

V is TRBV6-5 and J is TRBJ1-2; D may be TRBD1 (6 bases). Trimming removed 3 bases from V and 6 bases from J, with 17 bases in between. The CDR3 has 15 residues. Germline CDR1 reads MNHEY; CDR2 reads SVGAGI. DNA of the CDR3: TGTGCCAGCAGTTATGTAGGCCGCAGGGGTGATGGCTACACCTTC. Amino acid sequence: CASSYVGRRGDGYTF.

This sequence joins TRBV6-5 and TRBJ1-5; 8 nucleotides agree with TRBD1. V dropped 2 bases and J dropped 6; count of bases not matched to a gene: 3. The CDR3 is 14 residues long. Looked up from germline, CDR1 is MNHEY and CDR2 is SVGAGI. The CDR3 protein is CASSYRQGAQPQHF. In nucleotides, the CDR3 is TGTGCCAGCAGTTACCGGCAGGGGGCTCAGCCCCAGCATTTT.

Note on this clone: Other DNA sequences from this sample encode an identical CDR3 as well. This chain uses TRBV27 with TRBJ1-4; TRBD1 matches 7 bases. After removal of 5 bases from V and 5 bases from J, the junction contained 5 bases not matched to a gene. This CDR3 has 14 amino acids. Per the germline V gene, CDR1 is MNHEY and CDR2 is SMNVEV (reference sequence). CDR3 bases: TGTGCCAGCAGTAGGGGGCGGTTCAATGAAAAACTGTTTTTT. Translated: CASSRGRFNEKLFF.

This chain links TRBV10-2 with TRBJ2-7, with TRBD1 matching 9 bases. The CDR3 runs 13 residues. Trimming took 4 bases from V and 5 from J; bases not matched to a gene: 3. Germline V gene sequence: CDR1 WSHSY, CDR2 SAAADI. In DNA form, the CDR3 reads TGCGCCAGCAGTGTGGACAGGGGCAACGAGCAGTACTTC. Encoded protein: CASSVDRGNEQYF.

This rearrangement joins TRBV6-5 to TRBJ2-2, with a tentative D call TRBD1 (6 bases). Trimming left V 6 bases short and J 1 base short, with 6 bases between. This CDR3 has 13 residues. CDR1 and CDR2 (germline): MNHEY, SVGAGI. The CDR3: CASRQGNTGELFF. The CDR3 region has the DNA TGTGCCAGCAGACAGGGGAACACCGGGGAGCTGTTTTTT.

The rearrangement uses TRBV28 and TRBJ2-3; TRBD2 is a possible D gene (5 bases). Trimming removed 4 bases at V and 4 bases at J, with 15 bases between. The CDR3 covers 15 residues. From germline, CDR1 is MDHEN and CDR2 SYDVKM. In DNA, the CDR3 is TGTGCCAGCAGTTGGCTGCGGGTGGGGTCAGATACGCAGTATTTT. Protein sequence: CASSWLRVGSDTQYF.